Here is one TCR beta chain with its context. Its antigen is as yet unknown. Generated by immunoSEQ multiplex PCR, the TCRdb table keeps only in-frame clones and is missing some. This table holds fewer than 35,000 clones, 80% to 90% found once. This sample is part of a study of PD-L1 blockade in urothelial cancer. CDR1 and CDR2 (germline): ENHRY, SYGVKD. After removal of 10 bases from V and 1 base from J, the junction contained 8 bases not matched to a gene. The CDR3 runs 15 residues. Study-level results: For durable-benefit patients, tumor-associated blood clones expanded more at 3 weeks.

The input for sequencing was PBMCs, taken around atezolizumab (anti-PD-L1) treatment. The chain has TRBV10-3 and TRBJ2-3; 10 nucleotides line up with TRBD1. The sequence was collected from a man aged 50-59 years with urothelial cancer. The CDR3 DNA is TGTGCCACTTTGGTCGGGACAGGGGGCACAGATACGCAGTATTTT. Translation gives CATLVGTGGTDTQYF.